The T cell receptor (beta chain) described here comes from a study of identical twins. Study-wide results and limits: Conclusions were based on cross-sectional statistical analysis, without following the same donors. Invariant cells of the MAIT and iNKT types might have partly distorted the zero-insertion analyses.

Healthy Caucasian donors formed the entire cohort. The CDR3 contains 15 residues. The V gene end was trimmed by 1 base and the J gene end by 6 bases; junction bases not matched to a gene: 5. Germline assignment: CDR1 SGHRS and CDR2 YFSETQ. A template switching step contributed a universal primer site, while unique molecular identifiers were present in the cDNA. MiXCR was run by TCRdb on the 5' RACE reads, yielding one entry per CDR3 protein. Among approximately 230,000 distinct CDR3 sequences listed, around 15% were seen once. This clonotype was picked up a small number of times. The antigen remains unidentified.

The sequencing input was memory (CD45RO+) T cells sorted from blood. The receptor's source is a woman under 30 in good health. The gene calls are TRBV5-1 and TRBJ2-1; 9 bases map to TRBD2. CDR3 in DNA: TGCGCCAGCAGCTTGTGGGGAGCGGGAGGCAATGAGCAGTTCTTC. It codes for CASSLWGAGGNEQFF. Full variable domain (remainder filled in from reference TRBV5-1 and TRBJ2-1): KAGVTQTPRYLIKTRGQQVTLSCSPISGHRSVSWYQQTPGQGLQFLFEYFSETQRNKGNFPGRFSGRQFSNSRSEMNVSTLELGDSALYLCASSLWGAGGNEQFFGPGTRLTVL.